The T cell receptor (beta chain) under discussion was sequenced for a study of cytomegalovirus exposure and HLA in healthy donors. General study findings and limits: In a later analysis, first-cohort TCR clusters were found to tend to co-occur in the 120 or so validation repertoires. Under in vitro conditions, a few CMV-associated chains were confirmed as specific for CMV antigens. The dataset shows that most TCR sequences were rare, while some public TCRs occurred in many donors.

The table came from immunoSEQ multiplex PCR; TCRdb's copy has only in-frame clones and leaves some out. Found here are some 88,000 clones, roughly 96% of them singletons; the top ten hold 0.6% to 0.85%. The donors formed part of the approximately 120-subject validation cohort, distinct from the approximately 630-subject first cohort. Details on this clone: The antigen remains unidentified.

From germline, CDR1 is SGHDT and CDR2 YYEEEE. This CDR3 spans 13 amino acids. V was shortened by 4 bases and J by 2 bases, with 9 bases between the two germline ends. V gene TRBV5-6 combines with J gene TRBJ1-1; D remains ambiguous. This sequence originates from a man aged 18 to 30 in good health and CMV-seronegative. The sequencing input was PBMCs. CDR3 sequence: CASSPWANTEAFF. CDR3 sequence (DNA): TGTGCCAGCAGCCCCTGGGCCAACACTGAAGCTTTCTTT. The full variable domain, its missing parts supplied by reference TRBV5-6 and TRBJ1-1, is DAGVTQSPTHLIKTRGQQVTLRCSPKSGHDTVSWYQQALGQGPQFIFQYYEEEERQRGNFPDRFSGHQFPNYSSELNVNALLLGDSALYLCASSPWANTEAFFGQGTRLTVV.